Below, 9 T cell receptor beta chains from the same sample are listed, as sequenced in a study of regulatory T cells in long-lasting Graves disease. Time point specified: newly diagnosed GD, antithyroid drugs for less than 3 months. PBMCs were the source of the RNA used for TCR sequencing. Building the TCR beta libraries relied on iRepertoire HTBI primers, and CDR3 regions underwent Arm-PCR. TCRdb re-called the multiplex PCR reads with MiXCR, one entry per CDR3 protein. In the table there are around 400,000 distinct CDR3 sequences, around 15% of which are singletons. The sample here was peripheral blood mononuclear cells (PBMCs), taken at new diagnosis, from a patient treated with antithyroid drugs. The receptors stem from a female donor with Graves disease.

This clonotype was recorded many times. The chain uses TRBV7-2 and TRBJ2-4; 14 bases line up with TRBD2. With V trimmed by 5 bases and J by 3 bases, 15 bases remained unmatched. Germline loops: CDR1 SGHTA, CDR2 FQGNSA. The length of the CDR3 is 20 residues. The CDR3 is CASSAHSGLAGDRVKNIQYF. CDR3 sequence (DNA): TGTGCCAGCAGCGCCCATTCGGGACTAGCGGGAGATAGAGTCAAAAACATTCAGTACTTC.

The table lists this clonotype with many counts. The chain couples TRBV5-1 to TRBJ2-1, with 7 bases matching TRBD2. Germline-derived CDR1 and CDR2 are SGHRS and YFSETQ. This CDR3 is 16 amino acids long. Losses at the gene ends were 3 bases for V and 5 bases for J; bases not matched to a gene: 11. This CDR3 reads CASSSAGTKLHNEQFF. The DNA for the CDR3 is TGCGCCAGCAGCTCCGCCGGGACTAAGCTTCACAATGAGCAGTTCTTC.

The sample holds a few counts of this clonotype. V gene TRBV20-1 combines with J gene TRBJ2-5; 7 bases match TRBD2. The CDR3 is made up of 14 amino acids. The germline V gene encodes CDR1 DFQATT and CDR2 SNEGSKA (reference sequence). V lost 4 bases and J lost 2; bases outside the gene matches: 7. The DNA for the CDR3 is TGCAGTGCTAATAGGGGACTAACACAAGAGACCCAGTACTTC. Encoded protein: CSANRGLTQETQYF.

Many counts were recorded for this clonotype. The rearrangement joins TRBV10-2 to TRBJ1-2; no clear D gene. Germline lookup yields CDR1 WSHSY and CDR2 SAAADI. This CDR3 has 15 residues. The V gene lost 0 bases and the J gene lost 5 bases, with 13 bases spanning the gap. The CDR3 spells CASSESGRASYGYTF. For the CDR3, the DNA is TGCGCCAGCAGTGAGTCAGGCCGGGCCTCGTATGGCTACACCTTC.

The chain recombines TRBV28 with TRBJ2-3, with 10 nucleotides matching TRBD2. Germline V gives CDR1 MDHEN, CDR2 SYDVKM. The CDR3 has 18 amino acids. V was pared by 5 bases and J by 0 bases, with 11 bases of the junction left unmatched. In nucleotides, the CDR3 is TGTGCCAGCAGTCTAGCGGGGGCCGGGGACTCTAGCACAGATACGCAGTATTTT. It specifies CASSLAGAGDSSTDTQYF.

Of note for this clonotype: A single base separates this from a much larger clone, so it may be a read error. This chain connects TRBV12-3 or TRBV12-4 to TRBJ2-1; TRBD2 matches at 12 bases. The CDR3 sequence is 14 residues long. With V trimmed by 9 bases and J by 8 bases, 8 bases remained unmatched. The CDR3 region is CASRTSGVGDEQFF. For the CDR3, the DNA is TGTGCCAGTAGGACTAGCGGGGTGGGCGATGAGCAGTTCTTC.

This clonotype was detected many times. The J gene is TRBJ2-7, the V gene TRBV6-1; TRBD1 matches 8 bases. There are 15 residues in the CDR3. Germline assignment: CDR1 MNHNS and CDR2 SASEGT. Trimming removed 5 bases from V and 1 base from J; junction bases left unmatched: 7. This CDR3 is CASSTARTGSYEQYF. DNA for the CDR3: TGTGCCAGCAGTACGGCCAGGACAGGGTCCTACGAGCAGTACTTC.

Ten or more counts support this clonotype. The chain combines TRBV10-1 with TRBJ2-1; TRBD2 aligns across 16 bases. V shed 6 bases, J shed 2 bases, and the junction held 4 bases outside the gene matches. Per germline, CDR1 WNHNN and CDR2 SYGVQD (reference sequence). CDR3 size: 17 residues. The CDR3, as DNA: TGCGCCAGCAGCGGGACTAGCGGGAGGGGGGCCTACAATGAGCAGTTCTTC. Its translation is CASSGTSGRGAYNEQFF.

This clonotype was detected ten times or more. The gene calls are TRBV19 and TRBJ1-5, with D possibly TRBD1 on 5 matching bases. CDR1 and CDR2 (germline): LNHDA, SQIVND (reference sequence). This CDR3 has 15 amino acids. Between the trimmed V and J ends, which lost 3 bases and 3 bases, there was a span of 12 bases. This CDR3 reads CASSMGRKPNQPQHF. The CDR3 DNA is TGTGCCAGTAGTATGGGGCGCAAGCCCAATCAGCCCCAGCATTTT.